Presented here are 29 T cell receptor beta chains from one specimen sequenced in a study of radiation and T cells in renal cell carcinoma. Sequenced by immunoSEQ multiplex PCR; TCRdb stores in-frame clones only, minus some. The sample lists 120,000 to 150,000 clones; approximately 86% were seen once. Time point defined: blood 4 weeks post-SBRT, at nephrectomy. Sample treatment: 15 Gy SBRT to primary tumor, nephrectomy 4 weeks later. The input for sequencing was blood, taken from a patient whose treatment included radiotherapy and nephrectomy. Receptors originate from a woman aged 45-59 years with renal cell carcinoma.

The sample holds one count of this clone. V and J are TRBV7-2 and TRBJ2-7; D gene uncertain. The CDR3 is made up of 12 amino acids. The V and J ends lost 5 bases and 0 bases respectively, with 5 bases between them. The V gene's germline CDR1 is SGHTA and CDR2 FQGNSA. CDR3 DNA: TGTGCCAGCAGCGAATACTCCTACGAGCAGTACTTC. It specifies CASSEYSYEQYF.

The rearrangement links TRBV6-4 to TRBJ1-6; 8 bases match TRBD1. The CDR3 runs 15 residues. Germline V gene sequence: CDR1 MRHNA, CDR2 SNTAGT. J was trimmed by 8 bases and V by 3 bases; bases with no gene match: 6. CDR3 protein: CASSESGQGDSPLHF. CDR3 nucleotides: TGTGCCAGCAGTGAATCCGGACAGGGAGATTCACCCCTCCACTTT.

J is TRBJ2-2 and V is TRBV4-3; perhaps TRBD2 as D (6 bases). The CDR3 is made up of 17 amino acids. Looked up from germline, CDR1 is LGHNA and CDR2 is YSLEER. V lost 5 bases and J 2 bases, leaving 18 bases between the germline ends. The CDR3 region has the DNA TGCGCCAGCAGCTCACAGCCGGCTAGCGCAAACACCGGGGAGCTGTTTTTT. Amino acids: CASSSQPASANTGELFF.

The rearrangement uses TRBV5-1 and TRBJ2-5, with D perhaps TRBD1 (5 bases). CDR1 and CDR2 from the germline V gene are SGHRS and YFSETQ. V dropped 0 bases and J dropped 5 bases, with 14 bases sitting between them. The CDR3 loop spans 15 amino acids. CDR3 sequence reads: CASSLVAGRKETQYF. The CDR3, as DNA: TGCGCCAGCAGCTTGGTGGCAGGGCGGAAGGAGACCCAGTACTTC.

The chain combines TRBV30 with TRBJ1-5; D is unclear. The length of the CDR3 is 15 residues. From germline, CDR1 is GTSNPN and CDR2 SVGIG (reference sequence). V was pared by 0 bases and J by 3 bases, with 12 bases between. In nucleotides, the CDR3 is TGTGCCTGGAGTGTAAATCCTCCTTTCAATCAGCCCCAGCATTTT. Translation gives CAWSVNPPFNQPQHF.

V usage is TRBV6-5 and J usage is TRBJ2-6; D not certain. Per the germline V gene, CDR1 is MNHEY and CDR2 is SVGAGI. Trimming removed 7 bases at V and 0 bases at J, with 10 bases between. There are 15 residues in the CDR3. The CDR3 spells CASINLGSGANVLTF. CDR3 DNA sequence: TGTGCCAGCATTAACCTCGGCTCTGGGGCCAACGTCCTGACTTTC.

The gene calls are TRBV7-2 and TRBJ2-3; D may be TRBD1 (5 bases). CDR1 is SGHTA and CDR2 is FQGNSA in the germline V gene. The CDR3 consists of 16 residues. V was clipped by 4 bases and J by 2 bases, with 16 bases between them. In DNA, the CDR3 is TGTGCCAGCAGCTGGGGCTACCGGGCGAACACAGATACGCAGTATTTT. Its protein product is CASSWGYRANTDTQYF.

The V call is TRBV6-5, the J call TRBJ2-7, with 7 bases matching TRBD2. The CDR3 runs 13 residues. V dropped 5 bases and J dropped 6; count of bases not matched to a gene: 7. Germline CDR1 reads MNHEY; CDR2 reads SVGAGI. The CDR3 reads CASSQRDQSEQYF. CDR3 DNA sequence: TGTGCCAGCAGTCAGCGGGACCAGAGCGAGCAGTACTTC.

The genes are TRBV6-6 and TRBJ2-7; no clear D. The CDR3 is 14 amino acids. The V and J ends lost 7 bases and 1 base respectively, with 14 bases between them. Germline loops: CDR1 MNHNY, CDR2 SVGAGI (reference sequence). CDR3 bases: TGTGCCAGCAAATACGAAGGCGGATCCTACGAGCAGTACTTC. This encodes CASKYEGGSYEQYF.

The chain uses TRBV5-1 and TRBJ2-1, with 9 bases fitting TRBD1. The CDR3 spans 15 residues. J was trimmed by 7 bases and V by 3 bases; bases with no gene match: 8. Germline V gene lookup returns CDR1 SGHRS and CDR2 YFSETQ. Here the CDR3 DNA reads TGCGCCAGCAGCTCGGCCGGGACAGGGATGAATGAGCAGTTCTTC. This gives the protein CASSSAGTGMNEQFF.

This chain joins TRBV9 and TRBJ1-2; D gene ambiguous. The CDR3 runs 15 residues. CDR1 and CDR2 from the germline V gene are SGDLS and YYNGEE. V shed 0 bases and J shed 6 bases, with 15 bases lying between them. CDR3 in DNA: TGTGCCAGCAGCGTAGGGGGAGGAGGGTATAATGGCTACACCTTC. Residues: CASSVGGGGYNGYTF.

For this clone: Other DNA sequences of this sample code for an identical CDR3. V is TRBV5-1 and J is TRBJ2-5; 7 bases line up with TRBD1. Germline CDR1 SGHRS, CDR2 YFSETQ. With 4 bases clipped from V and 2 bases from J, the junction kept 2 bases outside the gene matches. The CDR3 sequence is 13 residues long. The CDR3 nucleotides read TGCGCCAGCAGCCCGACAGGGCAAGAGACCCAGTACTTC. Translated, it gives CASSPTGQETQYF.

The genes are TRBV2 and TRBJ1-5; 7 bases are shared with TRBD1. The CDR3 length is 14 residues. J gave up 7 bases and V 7 bases, and 10 bases lay outside the gene matches. In germline, CDR1 is SNHLY, CDR2 FYNNEI. CDR3 in amino acids: CASTRDSLRQPQHF. The CDR3 coding sequence is TGTGCCAGCACCCGGGACAGTCTTAGGCAGCCCCAGCATTTT.

The V gene is TRBV9, the J gene TRBJ2-5; 8 positions match TRBD1. The CDR3 contains 15 residues. CDR1 and CDR2 from the germline V gene are SGDLS and YYNGEE. Losses at the gene ends were 2 bases for V and 1 base for J; bases not matched to a gene: 4. The CDR3 nucleotides read TGTGCCAGCAGCGTTGACGGGACAGGCCAAGAGACCCAGTACTTC. Translation: CASSVDGTGQETQYF.

The chain recombines TRBV9 with TRBJ1-3; 7 nucleotides align to TRBD1. The length of the CDR3 is 16 residues. Trimming at V came to 2 bases and at J to 0 bases, leaving 5 bases not matched to a gene. Looked up from germline, CDR1 is SGDLS and CDR2 is YYNGEE. The CDR3, as DNA: TGTGCCAGCAGCGTTTCGACAGGGACCTCTGGAAACACCATATATTTT. It codes for CASSVSTGTSGNTIYF.

A word on this clone: This specimen includes other DNA sequences encoding the same CDR3. The rearrangement uses TRBV28 and TRBJ2-3; D is unresolved. Trimming stripped 3 bases from V and 3 bases from J, with 7 bases between. This CDR3 comprises 13 residues. Germline assignment: CDR1 MDHEN and CDR2 SYDVKM. DNA of the CDR3: TGTGCCAGCAGTTTCGTGGGGACAGATACGCAGTATTTT. It is translated as CASSFVGTDTQYF.

The genes are TRBV7-9 and TRBJ2-1; D gene uncertain. V was shortened by 2 bases and J by 6 bases, with 5 bases between the two germline ends. CDR1 and CDR2 (germline): SEHNR, FQNEAQ (reference sequence). The length of the CDR3 is 12 residues. CDR3 residues: CASSLLSNEQFF. The CDR3 nucleotides read TGTGCCAGCAGCTTACTTTCCAATGAGCAGTTCTTC.

This rearrangement joins TRBV10-3 to TRBJ2-7; either TRBD1 or TRBD2 may supply D (5 bases each). Germline CDR1 and CDR2: ENHRY and SYGVKD. V lost 0 bases and J 4 bases, leaving 7 bases between the germline ends. There are 13 residues in the CDR3. The DNA for the CDR3 is TGTGCCATCAGTGAGTCGTGGGGGTACGAGCAGTACTTC. Translating gives CAISESWGYEQYF.

The CDR3 is CASNWGSDQPQHF. The CDR3 bases are TGTGCCAGTAATTGGGGGTCAGATCAGCCCCAGCATTTT. This rearrangement joins TRBV19 to TRBJ1-5; maybe TRBD1 (5 bases). Per the germline V gene, CDR1 is LNHDA and CDR2 is SQIVND (reference sequence). The CDR3 loop spans 13 amino acids. V was trimmed by 7 bases and J by 5 bases, leaving 12 bases between them.

V and J are TRBV4-3 and TRBJ2-1, with D unclear. This CDR3 is 15 amino acids long. The germline CDR1 and CDR2 sequences are LGHNA and YSLEER. V lost 0 bases to trimming and J lost 6 bases, with 12 bases between them. The CDR3 protein is CASSQDLTAANEQFF. The CDR3 bases are TGCGCCAGCAGCCAAGATTTGACCGCTGCCAATGAGCAGTTCTTC.

The chain is built from TRBV5-4 and TRBJ2-3; D is uncertain. This CDR3 comprises 12 residues. Trimming stripped 0 bases from V and 5 bases from J, with 4 bases between. CDR1 and CDR2 from the germline V gene are SGHNT and YYREEE (reference sequence). CDR3 residues: CASSLDRDTQYF. CDR3 DNA sequence: TGTGCCAGCAGCTTGGATCGAGATACGCAGTATTTT. Full variable domain (rest looked up from reference TRBV5-4 and TRBJ2-3): ETGVTQSPTHLIKTRGQQVTLRCSSQSGHNTVSWYQQALGQGPQFIFQYYREEENGRGNFPPRFSGLQFPNYSSELNVNALELDDSALYLCASSLDRDTQYFGPGTRLTVL.

The chain is built from TRBV2 and TRBJ2-1, with 13 bases that match TRBD2. Germline V gives CDR1 SNHLY, CDR2 FYNNEI. The CDR3 contains 15 residues. V was clipped by 7 bases and J by 6 bases; unmatched bases: 6. The DNA for the CDR3 is TGTGCCAGCACCACGGGACTAGCGGGACCCAATGAGCAGTTCTTC. Translation gives CASTTGLAGPNEQFF.

CDR3 sequence: CASSTPSGQETQYF. The CDR3, as DNA: TGTGCCAGTAGTACCCCCTCCGGTCAAGAGACCCAGTACTTC. This chain links TRBV19 with TRBJ2-5; D is undetermined. Trimming took 4 bases from V and 2 from J, leaving 11 bases between them. Germline-derived CDR1 and CDR2 are LNHDA and SQIVND (reference sequence). The CDR3 extends over 14 amino acids.

This chain joins TRBV5-1 and TRBJ2-1, with D perhaps matching TRBD2 (6 bases). Germline loops: CDR1 SGHRS, CDR2 YFSETQ. V lost 5 bases to trimming and J lost 5 bases, with 14 bases between them. The CDR3 runs 14 residues. CDR3 nucleotides: TGCGCCAGCAGACCCGGGAGCACCAACAATGAGCAGTTCTTC. This encodes CASRPGSTNNEQFF.

This chain uses TRBV9 with TRBJ1-2, with D unclear. Trimming removed 0 bases from V and 7 bases from J, with 16 bases in between. The CDR3 is 15 amino acids. Germline values: CDR1 SGDLS, CDR2 YYNGEE. The CDR3 DNA reads as TGTGCCAGCAGCGTAGACGGTCTTTCTATGGTTGGCTACACCTTC. Protein sequence: CASSVDGLSMVGYTF.

This rearrangement joins TRBV27 to TRBJ1-4; D ambiguous. V was cut by 4 bases and J by 7 bases, with 19 bases left in between. The CDR3 totals 16 residues. Germline V gene data show CDR1 as MNHEY and CDR2 as SMNVEV (reference sequence). The CDR3 sequence is CASSSTTPGIREKLFF. DNA for the CDR3: TGTGCCAGCAGTTCCACCACTCCGGGCATACGTGAAAAACTGTTTTTT. The whole variable domain, filled in from reference TRBV27 and TRBJ1-4, reads EAQVTQNPRYLITVTGKKLTVTCSQNMNHEYMSWYRQDPGLGLRQIYYSMNVEVTDKGDVPEGYKVSRKEKRNFPLILESPSPNQTSLYFCASSSTTPGIREKLFFGSGTQLSVL.

The chain is built from TRBV28 and TRBJ1-5, with 9 bases lining up with TRBD1. The germline V gene encodes CDR1 MDHEN and CDR2 SYDVKM. The CDR3 totals 15 residues. J gave up 5 bases and V 3 bases, and 5 bases lay outside the gene matches. The CDR3, as DNA: TGTGCCAGCAGTTTTCCGGGACAGGGCGATCAGCCCCAGCATTTT. Amino acids: CASSFPGQGDQPQHF.

The chain recombines TRBV5-1 with TRBJ2-3; 12 bases align to TRBD2. The germline V gene has CDR1 SGHRS and CDR2 YFSETQ. The CDR3 runs to 18 residues. V lost 4 bases, J lost 0 bases, and 9 bases stayed unmatched. CDR3 protein: CASSLRATSGGSTDTQYF. In nucleotides, the CDR3 is TGCGCCAGCAGCCTGAGAGCTACTAGCGGGGGGAGCACAGATACGCAGTATTTT.

The rearrangement links TRBV18 to TRBJ1-3; a possible D gene is TRBD1 (5 bases). Between the trimmed V and J ends, which lost 2 bases and 0 bases, there was a span of 8 bases. The CDR3 is 15 amino acids. CDR1 KGHSH and CDR2 LQKENI come from the germline V gene. The CDR3 spells CASSPAGNSGNTIYF. CDR3 coding DNA: TGTGCCAGCTCACCAGCAGGGAACTCTGGAAACACCATATATTTT.